One and the same sample provided the 20 T cell receptor delta chains below, sequenced in a study of gamma-delta T cells after stem cell transplantation (dated by TCRdb to the mid-2010s). Receptor amplification or capture employed RT-PCR. Sequencing used an Illumina MiSeq. TCRdb called clones afresh from the public reads with CATT; identical DNA rows were later merged. Counted in this sample were approximately 3,000 delta-chain clones; 30% of them appeared once. The top ten clones comprise roughly 25% of the sample. The sequenced material came from gamma-delta T cells. These receptors were taken from a human donor. It is not recorded whose cells these are; they may come from a transplant donor.

A note on this clone: This DNA's translation and the protein TCRdb lists, from a much larger clone, do not match at residue 13, likely due to a read error; the protein shown is translated from the DNA. The chain links TRDV2 to TRDJ1, with TRDD3 as a possible D gene (6 bases). The CDR3 consists of 17 residues. CDR1 is GEAIGNYY and CDR2 is EKD in the germline V gene. DNA for the CDR3: TGTGCCTGTGATCCTCTCACTGGGAAGAATTACACCGTTAAACTCATCTTT. Residues: CACDPLTGKNYTVKLIF.

This clone was observed a single time. Given a far larger clone just one base away, this is likely a sequencing read error. The identical CDR3 is also encoded by other nucleotide sequences in the sample. V and J are TRDV2 and TRDJ1; D gene ambiguous. Per the germline V gene, CDR1 is GEAIGNYY and CDR2 is EKD. The CDR3 is 14 residues long. CDR3 protein: CACDTLENTDKLIF. The CDR3 nucleotides read TGTGCCTGCGACACCCTGGAGAACACCGATAAACTCATCTTT.

This clone was observed a handful of times. This rearrangement joins TRDV2 to TRDJ3; maybe TRDD3 (5 bases). Germline-derived CDR1 and CDR2 are GEAIGNYY and EKD. V lost 0 bases, J lost 0 bases, and 35 bases lay in between. This CDR3 has 26 amino acids. CDR3 sequence (DNA): TGTGCCTGTGACACCGCCGACCTGAGGGATCTGGGCCACCAGGGCCAAAGCTCCTGGGACACCCGACAGATGTTTTTC. This codes for CACDTADLRDLGHQGQSSWDTRQMFF.

The genes are TRDV3 and TRDJ1, with no clear D. Per the germline V gene, CDR1 is TVYSNPD and CDR2 is GDNSRS (reference sequence). V gave up 4 bases and J gave up 0 bases, with 15 bases separating them. This CDR3 is built from 14 residues. CDR3 sequence: CASDLQAYTDKLIF. For the CDR3, the DNA is TGTGCCTCCGACCTCCAGGCGTACACCGATAAACTCATCTTT.

A word on this clone: Only one base separates this from a far larger clonotype, so it likely reflects a read error. This rearrangement joins TRDV2 to TRDJ3; 13 nucleotides line up with TRDD3. Germline-derived CDR1 and CDR2 are GEAIGNYY and EKD. CDR3 length: 21 amino acids. CDR3 sequence reads: CSCDEVLGDTGGSWDTRQMFF. The CDR3 DNA reads TGTTCCTGTGATGAAGTACTGGGGGATACGGGGGGCTCCTGGGACACCCGACAGATGTTTTTC.

J is TRDJ1 and V is TRDV2; either TRDD2 or TRDD3 may supply D (5 bases each). CDR3 length: 17 residues. The V end was cut by 3 bases, the J end by 6 bases, with 25 bases between. Germline V lookup: CDR1 GEAIGNYY, CDR2 EKD. CDR3: CACDAISTYAGRHKLIF. Here the CDR3 DNA reads TGTGCCTGTGACGCCATCTCTACCTACGCGGGGAGGCATAAACTCATCTTT.

In its sample, this clone ranks as medium-sized. The genes are TRDV2 and TRDJ1; 13 nucleotides agree with TRDD3. This CDR3 region has 19 residues. The V gene's germline CDR1 is GEAIGNYY and CDR2 EKD. V shed 5 bases, J shed 0 bases, and the junction held 14 bases outside the gene matches. In nucleotides, the CDR3 is TGTGCCTGTGCTCTTCTACGTACTGGGGGATACGCCCACACCGATAAACTCATCTTT. Its translation: CACALLRTGGYAHTDKLIF.

This clone has only a few counts. The genes are TRAV29/DV5 and TRDJ1; D might be TRDD3 (6 bases). CDR3 size: 19 residues. The V and J ends lost 2 bases and 1 base respectively, with 27 bases between them. Looked up from germline, CDR1 is NSMFDY and CDR2 is ISSIKDK. CDR3 protein: CAARKVPNPGDASTDKLIF. In DNA, the CDR3 is TGTGCAGCAAGGAAGGTACCTAACCCGGGGGACGCCTCCACCGATAAACTCATCTTT.

By share of the sample, this clone is medium-sized. The chain links TRDV1 to TRDJ3, with TRDD3 identical over 12 bases. CDR3 length: 21 residues. Germline CDR1 is TSWWSYY and CDR2 is QGS. Trimming removed 3 bases from V and 0 bases from J; junction bases left unmatched: 9. The CDR3 sequence: CALGETCTGGYCSWDTRQMFF. The CDR3 nucleotides read TGTGCTCTTGGGGAGACCTGTACTGGGGGATACTGCTCCTGGGACACCCGACAGATGTTTTTC.

This clone qualifies as medium-sized (0.01 to 0.1%). The CDR3 DNA reads as TGTGCCTGTGACACGGTGGGACTGGGGGATACGGTACTCATCTTT. Its protein product is CACDTVGLGDTVLIF. The rearrangement joins TRDV2 to TRDJ1, with 13 nucleotides matching TRDD3. With 1 base clipped from V and 10 bases from J, the junction kept 8 bases outside the gene matches. CDR1 is GEAIGNYY, CDR2 EKD, per germline. There are 15 residues in the CDR3.

The genes are TRDV3 and TRDJ1; the D gene is possibly TRDD3 (5 bases). Trimming shortened V by 2 bases and J by 4 bases, and 32 bases separated the two germline ends. This CDR3 is 19 amino acids long. Germline CDR1 is TVYSNPD and CDR2 is GDNSRS (reference sequence). CDR3 sequence: CAFGRRRGPKKLRYDKLIF. The CDR3 nucleotides read TGTGCCTTTGGCCGACGTAGGGGGCCCAAAAAGCTGAGGTACGATAAACTCATCTTT.

This clone was detected only a few times. It differs at one base from a far larger clone, so likely a read error. The chain is built from TRDV2 and TRDJ3, with TRDD3 matching 11 bases. Germline CDR1 GEAIGNYY, CDR2 EKD. V gave up 3 bases and J gave up 2 bases; unmatched junction bases: 14. There are 21 residues in the CDR3. CDR3 sequence: CACDAPGSGGYVAWDTRQMFF. The CDR3 region has the DNA TGTGCCTGTGACGCGCCTGGAAGTGGGGGATACGTCGCCTGGGACACCCGACAGATGTTTTTC.

This clone was recorded a few times. The chain has TRDV2 and TRDJ1, with 9 bases that match TRDD3. CDR3 size: 18 residues. V dropped 0 bases and J dropped 1; count of bases not matched to a gene: 11. Germline CDR1 reads GEAIGNYY; CDR2 reads EKD. The CDR3 coding sequence is TGTGCCTGTGACACCGTATCCTTTACTGGGGGACCCACCGATAAACTCATCTTT. Translating gives CACDTVSFTGGPTDKLIF.

In its sample, this clone ranks as medium-sized (0.01 to 0.1%). This chain links TRDV2 with TRDJ1; TRDD3 matches 13 bases. V shed 1 base, J shed 2 bases, and the junction held 6 bases outside the gene matches. The CDR3 contains 17 residues. CDR1 is GEAIGNYY and CDR2 is EKD in the germline V gene. CDR3 bases: TGTGCCTGTGACACATTACTGGGGGATACGCGGACCGATAAACTCATCTTT. This translates into CACDTLLGDTRTDKLIF.

This clone is labeled medium-sized (0.01 to 0.1%). The chain combines TRDV2 with TRDJ1, with 12 nucleotides matching TRDD3. V shed 2 bases and J 0 bases; nucleotides not matched to a gene: 9. The CDR3 has 18 amino acids. Germline V gene data show CDR1 as GEAIGNYY and CDR2 as EKD. CDR3 nucleotides: TGTGCCTGTGACAGTCTCTGGGGGATACGCGAGGACACCGATAAACTCATCTTT. Translated, it gives CACDSLWGIREDTDKLIF.

This clone counts as large. The chain couples TRDV2 to TRDJ1, with D perhaps matching TRDD3 (5 bases). Germline loops: CDR1 GEAIGNYY, CDR2 EKD. This CDR3 is 16 amino acids long. Trimming left V 1 base short and J 2 bases short, with 16 bases between. CDR3 protein: CACDTVGYGRTDKLIF. CDR3 DNA: TGTGCCTGTGACACAGTTGGATATGGGAGGACCGATAAACTCATCTTT.

This clone was detected only a few times. A read error is the likely source, as a far larger clone sits one nucleotide away. This same CDR3 is encoded by further DNA sequences in the sample. The rearrangement uses TRDV2 and TRDJ1; 8 nucleotides align to TRDD3. Germline lookup yields CDR1 GEAIGNYY and CDR2 EKD. Trimming at V came to 7 bases and at J to 3 bases, leaving 18 bases not matched to a gene. The CDR3 sequence is 17 residues long. The CDR3 nucleotides are TGTGCCTGCCTGAGACTGGGGGGATCGAGTGGGTCCGATAAACTCATCTTT. Amino acids: CACLRLGGSSGSDKLIF.

To note about this clone: Within the sample, other DNA sequences also encode this same CDR3. V and J are TRDV2 and TRDJ1; 10 bases align to TRDD3. CDR1 GEAIGNYY and CDR2 EKD come from the germline V gene. The CDR3 covers 17 residues. The junction had 11 bases not matched to a gene; V was cut back by 3 bases and J by 2 bases. The CDR3 is CACDPLAGGYETDKLIF. In DNA form, the CDR3 reads TGTGCCTGTGACCCATTAGCGGGGGGATACGAAACCGATAAACTCATCTTT.

To note about this clone: The likely explanation is a read error, given a far larger clone one base away. The rearrangement joins TRDV2 to TRDJ3; 12 nucleotides agree with TRDD3. This CDR3 comprises 21 residues. CDR1 is GEAIGNYY and CDR2 is EKD in the germline V gene. As DNA, the CDR3 is TGTGCCTGTGACCCGATACTGGGGGATACTCCGAGCTCCTGGGGCACCCGACAGATGTTTTTC. It is translated as CACDPILGDTPSSWGTRQMFF.

In regard to this clone: This may arise from a read error, as a much more abundant clone is one base away. The same CDR3 arises from other DNA sequences in this sample as well. The genes are TRDV2 and TRDJ1; D gene ambiguous. The CDR3 length is 17 residues. Germline V gene data show CDR1 as GEAIGNYY and CDR2 as EKD. The CDR3 DNA is TGTGCCTGTGACACCGTTTCAGTCACGGGGTACACCGATAAACTAATCTTT. Protein: CACDTVSVTGYTDKLIF.